This is a list of T cell receptor beta chains from one sample in a study of control samples from healthy donors and cancer patients. Data came from immunoSEQ multiplex PCR; TCRdb stores just in-frame clones and leaves some out. With about 200,000 clones in the sample, the ten largest clones hold around 2%. The sample was blood. The receptors come from a woman aged 25-40 years in good health. Both conserved end residues are part of each CDR3.

j_call v_call cdr3_aa
TRBJ1-1 TRBV6-2/TRBV6-3 CASTPGGQPTEAFF
TRBJ1-3 TRBV7-2 CASSLRATGLNWNTIYF
TRBJ1-6 TRBV5-8 CASSLFVGRYSPLHF
TRBJ1-1 TRBV4-2 CASSQEPRGRNTEAFF
TRBJ2-5 TRBV25-1 CASRETYQETQYF
TRBJ2-1 TRBV28 CASSLLASNNEQFF
TRBJ2-4 TRBV5-6 CASSLDRGRIKNIQYF
TRBJ2-2 TRBV7-6 CASSLAIRGRNTGELFF
TRBJ1-1 TRBV19 CASIAAQGQGTEAFF
TRBJ1-4 TRBV7-9 CASSVGTGGTLNEKLFF
TRBJ1-5 TRBV6-1 CASSELGGQPQHF
TRBJ2-1 TRBV28 CASSSLAGGPNEQFF
TRBJ1-2 TRBV6-1 CASSEPSRGESGYTF
TRBJ1-2 TRBV27 CASSLSYRTEDYTF
TRBJ1-6 TRBV28 CASSSGGAERALHF
TRBJ2-7 TRBV6-5 CASRPGQGYEQYF
TRBJ1-1 TRBV5-1 CASSQWSRSVNTEAFF
TRBJ2-2 TRBV28 CASSTGGLAGPLNTGELFF
TRBJ1-2 TRBV12-3/TRBV12-4 CASSLGDNYGYTF
TRBJ1-1 TRBV4-3 CASSQDTAGKAFF
TRBJ2-3 TRBV7-2 CASSSWDPTTDTQYF
TRBJ1-1 TRBV7-9 CASSRPERAAFF
TRBJ2-7 TRBV7-2 CASSPGLAGVEQYF
TRBJ1-1 TRBV18 CASSSAGQLNTEAFF
TRBJ1-1 TRBV7-9 CASSLALNTEAFF
TRBJ2-5 TRBV27 CASSIRQTQETQYF
TRBJ1-2 TRBV6-6 CASSATGNAYGYTF
TRBJ2-7 TRBV6-2/TRBV6-3 CASSDDYEQYF
TRBJ2-5 TRBV6-5 CASSYLETLETQYF
TRBJ2-5 TRBV4-1 CASSQARERKETQYF
TRBJ2-5 TRBV5-1 CASSPGTPGETQYF
TRBJ1-1 TRBV5-1 CASSLADREGTEAFF
TRBJ2-3 TRBV5-6 CASRQDRVGTDTQYF
TRBJ1-2 TRBV4-1 CASSPVGATTTHGYTF
TRBJ2-1 TRBV3-1/TRBV3-2 CASSQDLLGLADDEQFF
TRBJ2-1 TRBV10-1 CASSEGRGGTRNEQFF
TRBJ2-2 TRBV5-5 CASSSTGVLTGELFF
TRBJ1-1 TRBV9 CASSVADRENTEAFF
TRBJ2-3 TRBV24-1 CATSDSNPVVADTQYF
TRBJ2-1 TRBV4-3 CASSQGLAGGLEQFF
TRBJ1-6 TRBV12-3/TRBV12-4 CASVSRYNSPLHF
TRBJ1-2 TRBV7-9 CASSGGTGNGYTF
TRBJ2-1 TRBV4-2 CASSQGTGNNEQFF
TRBJ1-1 TRBV27 CASSYAGTGETPTEAFF
TRBJ1-1 TRBV7-3 CASSLTEGITEAFF